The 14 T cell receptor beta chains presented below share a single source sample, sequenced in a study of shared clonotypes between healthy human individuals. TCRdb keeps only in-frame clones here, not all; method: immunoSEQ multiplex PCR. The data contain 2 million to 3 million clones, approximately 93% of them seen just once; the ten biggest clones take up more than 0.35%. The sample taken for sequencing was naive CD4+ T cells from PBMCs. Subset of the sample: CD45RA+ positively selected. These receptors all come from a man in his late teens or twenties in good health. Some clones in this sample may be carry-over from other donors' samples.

The CDR3 DNA follows: TGTGCCACCAAGAGGGTTAAGCCCAACACTGAAGCTTTCTTT. As protein: CATKRVKPNTEAFF. V gene TRBV28 combines with J gene TRBJ1-1; no firm D call. Trimming cost V 10 bases and J 2 bases, with 17 bases left between them. The CDR3 is 14 amino acids. Germline V gives CDR1 MDHEN, CDR2 SYDVKM.

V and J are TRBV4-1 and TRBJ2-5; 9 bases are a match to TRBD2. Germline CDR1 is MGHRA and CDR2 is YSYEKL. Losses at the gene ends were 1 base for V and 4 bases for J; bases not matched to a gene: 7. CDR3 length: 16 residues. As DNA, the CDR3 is TGCGCCAGCAGCCAAGGCCCAGCGGGAGGAAGAGAGACCCAGTACTTC. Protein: CASSQGPAGGRETQYF.

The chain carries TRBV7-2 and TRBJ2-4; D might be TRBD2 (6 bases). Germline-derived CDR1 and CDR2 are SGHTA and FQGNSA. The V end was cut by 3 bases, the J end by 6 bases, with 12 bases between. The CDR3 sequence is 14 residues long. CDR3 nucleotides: TGTGCCAGCAGCTTCATGCAGGGAGGAAACATTCAGTACTTC. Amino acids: CASSFMQGGNIQYF.

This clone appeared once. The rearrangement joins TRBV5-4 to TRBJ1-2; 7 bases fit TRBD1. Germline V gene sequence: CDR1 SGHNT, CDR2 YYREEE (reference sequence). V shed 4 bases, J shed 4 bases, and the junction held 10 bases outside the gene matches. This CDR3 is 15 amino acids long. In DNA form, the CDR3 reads TGTGCCAGCAGCGCAACAGGGGCCCCGGGCTATGGCTACACCTTC. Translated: CASSATGAPGYGYTF. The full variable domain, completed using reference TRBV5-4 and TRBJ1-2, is ETGVTQSPTHLIKTRGQQVTLRCSSQSGHNTVSWYQQALGQGPQFIFQYYREEENGRGNFPPRFSGLQFPNYSSELNVNALELDDSALYLCASSATGAPGYGYTFGSGTRLTVV.

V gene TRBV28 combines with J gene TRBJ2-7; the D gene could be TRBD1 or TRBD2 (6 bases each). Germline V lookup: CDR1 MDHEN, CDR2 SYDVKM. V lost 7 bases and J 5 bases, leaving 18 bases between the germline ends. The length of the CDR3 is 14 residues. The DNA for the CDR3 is TGTGCCAGCAACCAACAGGGAGGCCGGAACGAGCAGTACTTC. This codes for CASNQQGGRNEQYF.

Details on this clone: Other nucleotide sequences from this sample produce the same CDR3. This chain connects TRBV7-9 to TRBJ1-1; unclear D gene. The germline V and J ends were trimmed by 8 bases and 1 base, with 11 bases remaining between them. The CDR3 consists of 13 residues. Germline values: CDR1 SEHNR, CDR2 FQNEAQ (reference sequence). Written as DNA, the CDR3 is TGTGCCAGCCGAGGGCAGCCGAACACTGAAGCTTTCTTT. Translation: CASRGQPNTEAFF.

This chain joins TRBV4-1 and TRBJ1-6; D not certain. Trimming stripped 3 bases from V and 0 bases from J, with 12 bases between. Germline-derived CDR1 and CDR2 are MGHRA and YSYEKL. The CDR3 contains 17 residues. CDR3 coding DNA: TGCGCCAGCAGCCAGTCCGAGAGAAGCTCCTATAATTCACCCCTCCACTTT. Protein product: CASSQSERSSYNSPLHF.

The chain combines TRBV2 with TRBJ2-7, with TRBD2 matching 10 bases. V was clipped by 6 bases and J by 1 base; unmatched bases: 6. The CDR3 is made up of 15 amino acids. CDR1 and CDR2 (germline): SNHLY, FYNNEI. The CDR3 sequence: CASSLLAGWSYEQYF. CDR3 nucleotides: TGTGCCAGCAGCCTACTAGCGGGGTGGTCCTACGAGCAGTACTTC.

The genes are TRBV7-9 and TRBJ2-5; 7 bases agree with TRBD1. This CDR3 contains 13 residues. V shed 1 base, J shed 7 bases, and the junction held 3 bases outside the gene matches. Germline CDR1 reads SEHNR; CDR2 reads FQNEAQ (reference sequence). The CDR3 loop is CASSLVQGVTQYF. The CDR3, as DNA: TGTGCCAGCAGCTTAGTCCAGGGGGTGACCCAGTACTTC.

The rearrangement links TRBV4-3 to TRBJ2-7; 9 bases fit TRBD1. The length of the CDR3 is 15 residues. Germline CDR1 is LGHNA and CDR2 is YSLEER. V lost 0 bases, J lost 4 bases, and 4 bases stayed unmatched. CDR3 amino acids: CASSQDGTGYYEQYF. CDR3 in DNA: TGCGCCAGCAGCCAAGATGGGACAGGGTATTACGAGCAGTACTTC.

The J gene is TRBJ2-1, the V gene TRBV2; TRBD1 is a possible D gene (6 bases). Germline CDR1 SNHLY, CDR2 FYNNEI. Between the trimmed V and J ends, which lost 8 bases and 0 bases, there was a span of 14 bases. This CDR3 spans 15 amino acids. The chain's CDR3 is CASARDRSSYNEQFF. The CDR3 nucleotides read TGTGCCAGCGCAAGAGACAGGAGCTCCTACAATGAGCAGTTCTTC.

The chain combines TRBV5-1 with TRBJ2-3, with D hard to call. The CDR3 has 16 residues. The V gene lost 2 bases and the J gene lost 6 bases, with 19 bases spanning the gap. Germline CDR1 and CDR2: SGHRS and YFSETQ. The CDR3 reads CASSFGVVSLLDTQYF. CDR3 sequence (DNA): TGCGCCAGCAGCTTTGGAGTGGTATCTCTTTTGGATACGCAGTATTTT.

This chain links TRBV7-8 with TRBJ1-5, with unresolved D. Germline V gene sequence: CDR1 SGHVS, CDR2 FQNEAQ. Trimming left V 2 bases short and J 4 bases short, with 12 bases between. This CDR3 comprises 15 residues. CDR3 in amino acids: CASSLMSLTNQPQHF. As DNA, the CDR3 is TGTGCCAGCAGCTTAATGTCGCTTACTAATCAGCCCCAGCATTTT.

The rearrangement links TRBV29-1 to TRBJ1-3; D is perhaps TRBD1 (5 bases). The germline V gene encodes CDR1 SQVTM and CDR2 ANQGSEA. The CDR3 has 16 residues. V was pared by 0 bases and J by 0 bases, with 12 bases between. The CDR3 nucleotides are TGCAGCGTTGAAGATCGGGCAGGGCTCTCTGGAAACACCATATATTTT. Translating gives CSVEDRAGLSGNTIYF.